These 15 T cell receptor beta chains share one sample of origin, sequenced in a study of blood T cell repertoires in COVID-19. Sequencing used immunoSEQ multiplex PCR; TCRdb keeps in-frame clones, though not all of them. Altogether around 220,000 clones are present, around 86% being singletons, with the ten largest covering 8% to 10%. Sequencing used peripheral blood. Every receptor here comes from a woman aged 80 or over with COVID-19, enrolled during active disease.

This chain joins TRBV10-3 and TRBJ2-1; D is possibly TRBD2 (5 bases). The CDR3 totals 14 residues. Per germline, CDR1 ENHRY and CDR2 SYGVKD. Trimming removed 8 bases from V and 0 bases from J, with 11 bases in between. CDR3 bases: TGTGCCATCCGAAGCGGTGACTCCTACAATGAGCAGTTCTTC. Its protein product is CAIRSGDSYNEQFF.

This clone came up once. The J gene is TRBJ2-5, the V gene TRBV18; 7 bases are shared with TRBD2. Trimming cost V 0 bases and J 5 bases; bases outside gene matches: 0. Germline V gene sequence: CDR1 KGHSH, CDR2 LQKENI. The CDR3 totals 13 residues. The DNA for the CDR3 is TGTGCCAGCTCACCACCCGGGGGGGAGACCCAGTACTTC. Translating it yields CASSPPGGETQYF. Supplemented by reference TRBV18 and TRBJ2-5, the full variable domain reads NAGVMQNPRHLVRRRGQEARLRCSPMKGHSHVYWYRQLPEEGLKFMVYLQKENIIDESGMPKERFSAEFPKEGPSILRIQQVVRGDSAAYFCASSPPGGETQYFGPGTRLLVL.

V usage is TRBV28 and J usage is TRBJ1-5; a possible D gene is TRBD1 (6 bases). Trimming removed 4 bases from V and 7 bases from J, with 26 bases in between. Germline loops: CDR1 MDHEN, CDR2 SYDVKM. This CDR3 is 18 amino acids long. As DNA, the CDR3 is TGTGCCAGCAGTTCCCCTGGGTCCCCCACAGGGAAAGGACAGCCCCAGCATTTT. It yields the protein CASSSPGSPTGKGQPQHF.

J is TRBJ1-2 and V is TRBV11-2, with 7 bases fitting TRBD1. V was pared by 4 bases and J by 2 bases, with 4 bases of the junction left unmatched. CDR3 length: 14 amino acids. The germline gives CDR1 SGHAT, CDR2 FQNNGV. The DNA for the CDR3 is TGTGCCAGCAGCTGGTCGGACAGGAACTATGGCTACACCTTC. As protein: CASSWSDRNYGYTF.

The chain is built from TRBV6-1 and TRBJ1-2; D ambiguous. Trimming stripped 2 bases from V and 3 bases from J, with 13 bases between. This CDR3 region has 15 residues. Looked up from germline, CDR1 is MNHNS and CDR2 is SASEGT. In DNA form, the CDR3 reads TGTGCCAGCAGTGAATTGCAGTCGCCCTACTATGGCTACACCTTC. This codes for CASSELQSPYYGYTF.

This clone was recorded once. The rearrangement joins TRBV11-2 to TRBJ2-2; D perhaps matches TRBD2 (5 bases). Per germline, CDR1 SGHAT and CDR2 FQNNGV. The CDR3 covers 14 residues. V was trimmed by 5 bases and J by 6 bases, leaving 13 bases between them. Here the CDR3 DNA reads TGTGCCAGCAGCCTCCGCCGGGATGCCGGGGAGCTGTTTTTT. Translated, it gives CASSLRRDAGELFF.

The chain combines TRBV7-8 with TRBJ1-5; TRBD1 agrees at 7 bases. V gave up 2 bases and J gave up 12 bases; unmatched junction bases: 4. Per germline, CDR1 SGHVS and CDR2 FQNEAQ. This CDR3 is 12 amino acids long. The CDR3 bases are TGTGCCAGCAGCTTACTCCGGGACAGCCAGCATTTT. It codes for CASSLLRDSQHF.

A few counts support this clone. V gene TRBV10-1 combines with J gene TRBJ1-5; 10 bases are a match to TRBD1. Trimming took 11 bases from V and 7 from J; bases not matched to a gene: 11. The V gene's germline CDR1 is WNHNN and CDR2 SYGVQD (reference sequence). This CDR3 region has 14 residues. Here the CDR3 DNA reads TGCGCCGGAATCCGGGACAGGGGTAAGCAGCCCCAGCATTTT. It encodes CAGIRDRGKQPQHF.

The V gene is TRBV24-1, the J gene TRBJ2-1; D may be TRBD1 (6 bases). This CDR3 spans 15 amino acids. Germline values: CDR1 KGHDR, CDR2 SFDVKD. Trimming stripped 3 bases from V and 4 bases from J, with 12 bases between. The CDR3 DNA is TGTGCCACCAGTGATCCCAGACAGGCTTACAATGAGCAGTTCTTC. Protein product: CATSDPRQAYNEQFF.

In nucleotides, the CDR3 is TGTGCTAGTGGTTCCAGCGGGAGCTCCTACAATGAGCAGTTCTTC. Encoded protein: CASGSSGSSYNEQFF. The chain employs TRBV12-5 and TRBJ2-1; 8 positions agree with TRBD2. Germline CDR1 and CDR2: LGHNT and FRNRAP. Unmatched junction bases numbered 2, after V lost 4 bases and J lost 0 bases. The CDR3 runs to 15 residues.

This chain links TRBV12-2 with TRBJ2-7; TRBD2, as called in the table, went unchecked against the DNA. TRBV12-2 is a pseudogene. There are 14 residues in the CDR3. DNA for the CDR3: TGTGCAAGTCGCTTAGTTTGCGTACCTTACGAGCAGTACTTC. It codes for CASRLVCVPYEQYF.

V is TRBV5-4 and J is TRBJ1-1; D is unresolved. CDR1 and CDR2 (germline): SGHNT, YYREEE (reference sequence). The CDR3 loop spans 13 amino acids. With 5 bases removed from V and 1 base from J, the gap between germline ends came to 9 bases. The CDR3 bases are TGTGCCAGCAGTTACCCAGAGAACACTGAAGCTTTCTTT. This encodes CASSYPENTEAFF.

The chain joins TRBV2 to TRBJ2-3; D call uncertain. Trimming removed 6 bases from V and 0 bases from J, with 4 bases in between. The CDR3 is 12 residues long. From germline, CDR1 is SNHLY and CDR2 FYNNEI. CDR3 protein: CASRRSTDTQYF. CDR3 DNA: TGTGCCAGCAGGAGGAGCACAGATACGCAGTATTTT.

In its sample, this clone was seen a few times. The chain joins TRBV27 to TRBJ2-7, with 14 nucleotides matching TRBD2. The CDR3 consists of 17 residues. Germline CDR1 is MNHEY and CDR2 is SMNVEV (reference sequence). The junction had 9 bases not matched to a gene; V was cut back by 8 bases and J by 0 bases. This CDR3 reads CASRGTSGGRGSYEQYF. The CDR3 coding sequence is TGTGCCAGCCGGGGGACTAGCGGGGGCCGGGGCTCCTACGAGCAGTACTTC.

The CDR3 DNA follows: TGTGCCAGTAAACTCATGACTAGCGGGAGTAATGAGCAGTTCTTC. Translation gives CASKLMTSGSNEQFF. The chain couples TRBV19 to TRBJ2-1; 12 positions agree with TRBD2. The CDR3 runs to 15 residues. V shed 7 bases, J shed 7 bases, and the junction held 8 bases outside the gene matches. Germline V lookup: CDR1 LNHDA, CDR2 SQIVND (reference sequence).